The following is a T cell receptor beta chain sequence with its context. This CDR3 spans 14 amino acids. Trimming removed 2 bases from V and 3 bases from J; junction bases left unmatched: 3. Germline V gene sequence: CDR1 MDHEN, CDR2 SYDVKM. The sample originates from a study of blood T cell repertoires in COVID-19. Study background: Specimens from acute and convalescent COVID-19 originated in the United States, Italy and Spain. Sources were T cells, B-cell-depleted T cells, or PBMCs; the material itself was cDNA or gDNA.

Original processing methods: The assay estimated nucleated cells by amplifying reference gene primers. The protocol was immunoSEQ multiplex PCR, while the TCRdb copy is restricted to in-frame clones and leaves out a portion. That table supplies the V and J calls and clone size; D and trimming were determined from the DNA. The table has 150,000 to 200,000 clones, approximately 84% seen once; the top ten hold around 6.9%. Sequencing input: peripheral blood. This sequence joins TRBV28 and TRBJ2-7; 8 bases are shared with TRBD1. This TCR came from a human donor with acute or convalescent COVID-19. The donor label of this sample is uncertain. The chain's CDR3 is CASSLRQGNYEQYF. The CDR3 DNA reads TGTGCCAGCAGTTTAAGACAGGGGAACTACGAGCAGTACTTC.